The 14 T cell receptor beta chains listed next were all sequenced from one sample in a study of blood T cell repertoires in COVID-19. Measured with immunoSEQ multiplex PCR; TCRdb has only the in-frame clones, and not every one. The table shows roughly 200,000 clones, with about 88% occurring only once. Material: peripheral blood. The receptors were gathered from a man between 70 and 80 years old with acute or convalescent COVID-19.

The count of this clone is one. The rearrangement uses TRBV28 and TRBJ2-5; 10 nucleotides agree with TRBD2. Germline lookup yields CDR1 MDHEN and CDR2 SYDVKM. The junction had 4 bases not matched to a gene; V was cut back by 5 bases and J by 1 base. There are 15 residues in the CDR3. For the CDR3, the DNA is TGTGCCAGCAGTCCCCCTAGCGGGGGCCAAGAGACCCAGTACTTC. This codes for CASSPPSGGQETQYF. Combining the CDR3 with reference TRBV28 and TRBJ2-5 gives the whole variable domain DVKVTQSSRYLVKRTGEKVFLECVQDMDHENMFWYRQDPGLGLRLIYFSYDVKMKEKGDIPEGYSVSREKKERFSLILESASTNQTSMYLCASSPPSGGQETQYFGPGTRLLVL.

The chain uses TRBV5-1 and TRBJ1-2; weak D call: TRBD1 (5 bases). Trimming removed 0 bases at V and 8 bases at J, with 17 bases between. CDR1 is SGHRS and CDR2 is YFSETQ in the germline V gene. The CDR3 sequence is 15 residues long. The CDR3 sequence: CASSLGPDKPGGYTF. CDR3 bases: TGCGCCAGCAGCTTGGGACCGGACAAGCCCGGAGGCTACACCTTC. Looking up the rest from reference TRBV5-1 and TRBJ1-2 gives the full variable domain: KAGVTQTPRYLIKTRGQQVTLSCSPISGHRSVSWYQQTPGQGLQFLFEYFSETQRNKGNFPGRFSGRQFSNSRSEMNVSTLELGDSALYLCASSLGPDKPGGYTFGSGTRLTVV.

The chain employs TRBV2 and TRBJ2-5; 7 bases map to TRBD1. Trimming cost V 5 bases and J 5 bases; bases outside gene matches: 5. From germline, CDR1 is SNHLY and CDR2 FYNNEI. CDR3 size: 13 residues. The CDR3 DNA reads TGTGCCAGCAGTTTGCGACAGGGCGAGACCCAGTACTTC. Its translation is CASSLRQGETQYF.

V gene TRBV4-1 combines with J gene TRBJ2-6; TRBD1 is a possible D gene (6 bases). The V end was cut by 6 bases, the J end by 4 bases, with 13 bases between. The CDR3 is 15 amino acids. Germline assignment: CDR1 MGHRA and CDR2 YSYEKL. The CDR3 region is CASRPQGAGANVLTF. CDR3 DNA: TGCGCCAGCAGACCACAGGGTGCCGGGGCCAACGTCCTGACTTTC.

The chain joins TRBV7-8 to TRBJ2-7, with D perhaps matching TRBD1 (5 bases). The CDR3 is made up of 16 amino acids. The ends were cut back, 5 bases at V and 1 base at J, with 18 bases in the middle. Germline V lookup: CDR1 SGHVS, CDR2 FQNEAQ. CDR3: CASSKYQGSSSYEQYF. CDR3 coding DNA: TGTGCCAGCAGCAAATATCAGGGTTCTTCATCCTACGAGCAGTACTTC.

The chain recombines TRBV9 with TRBJ2-2; TRBD2 is a possible D gene (5 bases). The CDR3 covers 18 residues. Per the germline V gene, CDR1 is SGDLS and CDR2 is YYNGEE. Deletions cut 0 bases from V and 5 bases from J, with 20 bases between. CDR3 loop: CASSVGVRDTRRTGELFF. The CDR3 DNA follows: TGTGCCAGCAGCGTAGGAGTGCGAGATACCAGGAGGACCGGGGAGCTGTTTTTT. Supplemented by reference TRBV9 and TRBJ2-2, the full variable domain reads DSGVTQTPKHLITATGQRVTLRCSPRSGDLSVYWYQQSLDQGLQFLIQYYNGEERAKGNILERFSAQQFPDLHSELNLSSLELGDSALYFCASSVGVRDTRRTGELFFGEGSRLTVL.

This chain uses TRBV19 with TRBJ2-1, with TRBD1 identical over 9 bases. V was clipped by 6 bases and J by 6 bases; unmatched bases: 9. CDR1 LNHDA and CDR2 SQIVND come from the germline V gene (reference sequence). The CDR3 is 15 residues long. Here the CDR3 DNA reads TGTGCCAGTAGGCTAACAGGGGGCCCGTTCAATGAGCAGTTCTTC. Its translation: CASRLTGGPFNEQFF.

This rearrangement joins TRBV10-3 to TRBJ1-1, with 8 positions matching TRBD1. V shed 5 bases and J 5 bases; nucleotides not matched to a gene: 7. Germline CDR1 ENHRY, CDR2 SYGVKD. The CDR3 spans 14 residues. CDR3 DNA: TGTGCCATCAGTCCGGGACAGGTGGAAACTGAAGCTTTCTTT. Translated, it gives CAISPGQVETEAFF.

V is TRBV12-3 or TRBV12-4 and J is TRBJ1-5, with a weak D call TRBD1 (6 bases). V lost 1 base and J 8 bases, leaving 9 bases between the germline ends. This CDR3 region has 13 residues. The CDR3 protein is CASSLGAGEPQHF. The DNA of the CDR3 is TGTGCCAGCAGTTTAGGGGCAGGGGAGCCCCAGCATTTT.

The chain uses TRBV19 and TRBJ2-1; 7 positions agree with TRBD2. Germline V gives CDR1 LNHDA, CDR2 SQIVND (reference sequence). CDR3 length equals 15 residues. V was clipped by 7 bases and J by 0 bases; unmatched bases: 6. Here the CDR3 reads CASTRGTSSYNEQFF. CDR3 bases: TGTGCCAGTACGCGGGGGACGAGCTCCTACAATGAGCAGTTCTTC.

This rearrangement joins TRBV5-4 to TRBJ1-2; D gene uncertain. The CDR3 extends over 16 amino acids. Germline CDR1 SGHNT, CDR2 YYREEE (reference sequence). Trimming shortened V by 3 bases and J by 8 bases, and 23 bases separated the two germline ends. The CDR3 sequence: CASSSSAGNPERGYTF. CDR3 in DNA: TGTGCCAGCAGCTCTTCGGCAGGTAACCCAGAAAGGGGCTACACCTTC.

The rearrangement links TRBV7-2 to TRBJ2-1; tentative D call: TRBD2 (6 bases). Germline CDR1 and CDR2: SGHTA and FQGNSA. CDR3 size: 15 residues. With 5 bases removed from V and 6 bases from J, the gap between germline ends came to 17 bases. The CDR3 bases are TGTGCCAGCAGCGTGGACTACCCCCTTTTCAATGAGCAGTTCTTC. This sequence encodes CASSVDYPLFNEQFF.

The chain carries TRBV27 and TRBJ1-3; TRBD1 matches 8 bases. This CDR3 is 18 amino acids long. Germline-derived CDR1 and CDR2 are MNHEY and SMNVEV (reference sequence). V was pared by 5 bases and J by 4 bases, with 16 bases of the junction left unmatched. CDR3 in amino acids: CASSPWTGKRLSGNTIYF. In nucleotides, the CDR3 is TGTGCCAGCAGTCCCTGGACAGGGAAGCGGTTGTCCGGAAACACCATATATTTT.

The chain links TRBV28 to TRBJ1-6; D unclear. This CDR3 is built from 15 residues. Germline V gene lookup returns CDR1 MDHEN and CDR2 SYDVKM. V was cut by 2 bases and J by 7 bases, with 12 bases left in between. The CDR3 DNA reads as TGTGCCAGCAGTTTAGGGGAGATCCGAAATTCACCCCTCCACTTT. Translation gives CASSLGEIRNSPLHF. The whole variable domain, remainder taken from reference TRBV28 and TRBJ1-6, is DVKVTQSSRYLVKRTGEKVFLECVQDMDHENMFWYRQDPGLGLRLIYFSYDVKMKEKGDIPEGYSVSREKKERFSLILESASTNQTSMYLCASSLGEIRNSPLHFGNGTRLTVT.